This TCR beta chain derives from a study of T-cell reconstitution after alpha-beta-depleted transplantation in children. Study outcomes and limitations: High day-60 TCRbeta diversity in some patients came from surviving recipient T cells and thymic progenitors. T-cell numbers and diversity one year post-transplant derived largely from freshly generated T cells. After transplant, at about two months, alpha-beta T cells were reportedly derived from several hundred expanded graft clones.

Unique molecular identifiers were built into the TCRbeta library. MiXCR, run by TCRdb on the PCR reads, gives a single entry per CDR3 protein. The sample has fewer than 550,000 distinct CDR3 sequences; roughly 15% are singletons. On this clonotype: Its antigen is not known.

The CDR3 is 14 amino acids. Per germline, CDR1 SEHNR and CDR2 FQNEAQ (reference sequence). Trimming left V 3 bases short and J 7 bases short, with 12 bases between. This TCR was recovered from a boy less than two years old who had a stem cell transplant for Wiskott-Aldrich syndrome, so the T cells may come from the graft donor. The chain recombines TRBV7-9 with TRBJ1-4, with D possibly TRBD1 on 6 matching bases. Material: PBMCs, mostly from graft donor cells, obtained 360 days after TCRalphabeta/CD19-depleted stem cell transplant. CDR3 nucleotides: TGTGCCAGCAGCTTGGGACACGATGGTGAAAAACTGTTTTTT. Its protein product is CASSLGHDGEKLFF.